Following are 12 T cell receptor beta chains from one sample sequenced in a study of CD8+ T cells in alopecia areata. Markers including CD4, CD8alpha, NKG2D and NKG2ACE guided sorting of pooled cutaneous lymph node cells. RNA, once extracted, was reverse transcribed into cDNA for use as the sequencing template. Measured with immunoSEQ multiplex PCR; TCRdb has only the in-frame clones, and not every one. This sample has roughly 260,000 clones, each found more than once. The sequencing sample was made of CD4+ T cells sorted from a lymph node. The receptors shown here come from a C3H/HeJ mouse with alopecia areata. The mouse strain carries the MHC haplotype H2-k.

Of note for this clone: Mouse gene names and germline throughout. The CDR3 goes on 4 residues after the read ends, and that part is filled in from the germline J gene. The chain recombines TRBV1 with TRBJ2-7; unclear D gene. This CDR3 spans 15 amino acids. Trimming took 1 base from V and 0 from J, leaving 10 bases between them. Germline CDR1 NSQYPW, CDR2 LRSPGD (reference sequence). The CDR3 bases that were read are TGCACCTGCAGTGCAGCCTGGCCAAGCTCCTAT. Protein: CTCSAAWPSSY. In full, the CDR3 is CTCSAAWPSSYEQYF.

This clone was recorded a few times. Each gene name is a mouse one. The CDR3 end falls 4 residues outside the read, so it is completed with the germline J gene. V and J are TRBV1 and TRBJ2-3; the D gene is possibly TRBD2 (5 bases). V lost 7 bases, J lost 3 bases, and 11 bases lay in between. The germline gives CDR1 NSQYPW, CDR2 LRSPGD (reference sequence). The CDR3 sequence is 13 residues long. The CDR3 loop reads CTCTLVGAETLYF. CDR3 bases read: TGCACCTGCACCTTGGTGGGGGCAGAA. Filled out from reference TRBV1 and TRBJ2-3, the complete variable domain reads VTLLEQNPRWRLVPRGQAVNLRCILKNSQYPWMSWYQQDLQKQLQWLFTLRSPGDKEVKSLPGADYLATRVTDTELRLQVANMSQGRTLYCTCTLVGAETLYFGSGTRLTVL.

This clone has more than one count but fewer than ten. Genes and germline come from the mouse. Coverage ceases 4 residues before the CDR3 finishes, and the germline J gene fills in the end. The chain has TRBV13-1 and TRBJ2-1, with TRBD1 identical over 9 bases. CDR1 is NSHNY, CDR2 SYGAGN, per germline. This CDR3 contains 15 residues. Germline trimming cut 0 bases from V and 6 bases from J; bases unmatched to any gene: 4. CDR3 sequence reads: CASSDAGQGFAEQFF. Incomplete CDR3 DNA: TGTGCCAGCAGTGATGCGGGACAGGGTTTTGCT.

In its sample, this clone was seen a few times. Genes and germline are mouse. The sequenced fragment ends 4 residues before the CDR3 boundary, so the rest is inferred from the germline J gene. The chain recombines TRBV1 with TRBJ2-3; TRBD2 agrees at 8 bases. V lost 0 bases to trimming and J lost 1 base; unmatched junction nucleotides: 6. CDR3 length: 17 amino acids. CDR1 is NSQYPW, CDR2 LRSPGD, per germline (reference sequence). CDR3 DNA, as far as it was read: TGCACCTGCAGTGCAGATCTCTGGGGGGATCGTGCAGAA. Translated: CTCSADLWGDRAE. The whole CDR3 protein is CTCSADLWGDRAETLYF.

Only a few counts were recorded for this clone. Genes here carry mouse names. The read ends 4 residues shy of where the CDR3 ends; the end is completed using the germline J gene. The identical CDR3 is also encoded by other nucleotide sequences in the sample. The chain combines TRBV13-1 with TRBJ2-1; 12 nucleotides agree with TRBD2. V lost 6 bases and J lost 4; bases outside the gene matches: 5. Germline CDR1 and CDR2: NSHNY and SYGAGN. The CDR3 consists of 15 residues. The CDR3 region is CASTDWGGAYAEQFF. Partial CDR3 DNA: TGTGCCAGCACCGACTGGGGGGGCGCGTATGCT.

This clone showed up just a few times. Germline and genes here are mouse. The CDR3 DNA, read in part, is TGCACCTGCAGTGACAGGGATTAT. This sequence encodes CTCSDRDY. The full-length CDR3 reads as CTCSDRDYEQYF. The chain couples TRBV1 to TRBJ2-7; the D gene is possibly TRBD1 (6 bases). The read halts 4 residues ahead of the CDR3 end, with the missing end drawn from the germline J gene. Germline V CDR1 and CDR2: NSQYPW, LRSPGD (reference sequence). The CDR3 length is 12 residues.

This clone occurred a few times. Germline and genes: mouse. Coverage ceases 4 residues before the CDR3 finishes, and the germline J gene fills in the end. Other nucleotide sequences from this sample produce the same CDR3. The rearrangement links TRBV14 to TRBJ2-1, with 7 bases lining up with TRBD1. Unmatched junction bases numbered 3, after V lost 5 bases and J lost 4 bases. CDR3 length: 13 amino acids. In germline, CDR1 is SGHDT, CDR2 FRDEAV. CDR3 DNA, as far as it was read: TGTGCCAGCAGCTCGGGACAGTATGCT. Amino acids: CASSSGQYA. Given in full, the CDR3 is CASSSGQYAEQFF. The whole variable domain, remainder taken from reference TRBV14 and TRBJ2-1, is EAGVTQSPRYAVLQEGQAVSFWCDPISGHDTLYWYQQPRDQGPQLLVYFRDEAVIDNSQLPSDRFSAVRPKGTNSTLKIQSAKQGDTATYLCASSSGQYAEQFFGPGTRLTVL.

This clone appeared a few times. Genes and germline are mouse. The CDR3 end lies 4 residues beyond the end of the read and is filled in from the germline J gene. In the same sample, other DNA sequences code for this CDR3. The genes are TRBV3 and TRBJ2-5; 7 positions agree with TRBD2. The CDR3 sequence is 14 residues long. Unmatched junction bases numbered 0, after V lost 1 base and J lost 2 bases. CDR1 SNHLY and CDR2 FYNGKV come from the germline V gene (reference sequence). The part of the CDR3 DNA that was read is TGTGCCAGCAGCTTAGGGGGGGGCCAAGAC. It encodes CASSLGGGQD. The whole CDR3 reads CASSLGGGQDTQYF.

This clone was detected a few times. The gene names here belong to mouse. The read halts 4 residues ahead of the CDR3 end, with the missing end drawn from the germline J gene. The chain combines TRBV13-2 with TRBJ2-5, with 11 nucleotides matching TRBD1. Germline lookup yields CDR1 NNHNN and CDR2 SYGAGS (reference sequence). CDR3 size: 14 residues. Incomplete CDR3 DNA: TGTGCCAGCGGTGAGGGACAGGGGGAAGAC. As protein: CASGEGQGED. The entire CDR3 sequence reads CASGEGQGEDTQYF.

This clone showed up just a few times. Gene names and germline refer to mouse. The DNA ends 4 residues before the CDR3 does, and the rest of the CDR3 is filled in from the germline J gene. This specimen includes other DNA sequences encoding the same CDR3. The rearrangement joins TRBV13-1 to TRBJ1-1, with TRBD1 matching over 8 bases. The V gene end was trimmed by 0 bases and the J gene end by 1 base; junction bases not matched to a gene: 2. CDR3 size: 15 residues. Germline V lookup: CDR1 NSHNY, CDR2 SYGAGN. This chain's CDR3 is CASSDAGTGNTEVFF. Partial CDR3 DNA: TGTGCCAGCAGTGATGCGGGGACAGGGAACACA.

This clone was observed a few times. Since a much larger clone is just one base distant, this may be a read error. The genes and germline here are from mouse. The sequenced fragment ends 4 residues before the CDR3 boundary, so the rest is inferred from the germline J gene. This CDR3 is also generated by other DNA sequences in the sample. The chain uses TRBV13-3 and TRBJ2-3; D is perhaps TRBD1 (6 bases). The CDR3 consists of 15 residues. Looked up from germline, CDR1 is NNHDY and CDR2 is SYVADS. The V gene lost 0 bases and the J gene lost 0 bases, with 8 bases spanning the gap. The CDR3 region is CASSDARGSAETLYF. The sequenced CDR3 bases are TGTGCCAGCAGTGATGCGAGGGGGAGTGCAGAA.

For this clone: Genes and germline are mouse. The CDR3 extends 4 residues past the end of the read, so its final part is completed from the germline J gene. Other nucleotide sequences from this sample produce the same CDR3. This sequence joins TRBV1 and TRBJ2-3; D possibly corresponds to TRBD1 (6 bases). V was trimmed by 1 base and J by 2 bases, leaving 10 bases between them. The CDR3 spans 15 residues. Germline V gene data show CDR1 as NSQYPW and CDR2 as LRSPGD (reference sequence). The CDR3 protein is CTCSAGTGFAETLYF. The DNA read from the CDR3 is TGCACCTGCAGTGCAGGAACAGGGTTTGCAGAA.